This paragraph reports one T cell receptor beta chain. This clone was observed at least ten times. No antigen is known for it. No base-level quality is on record; no much larger clone is a single base apart. The library was obtained by PCR. Sequencing relied on an Illumina HiSeq 4000. The TCR beta-chain CDR3 region of each patient was profiled by high-throughput sequencing. As for how the authors treated the data: CDR3 differences across clinicopathological groups were used to build a classifier for discriminating distant-metastatic papillary thyroid cancer patients. The Shannon index was used to measure repertoire diversity, and the Morisita-Horn index was used to measure how similar tumor and blood repertoires were. TCRdb reanalyzed the raw reads on its own, using fastp at Q25 for trimming and MiXCR for clone calling, and kept in-frame beta chains. The V and J calls were not made by the authors but by TCRdb's processing. This sample has roughly 38,000 clones in its table, and roughly 19% of those were observed once. 15% to 20% of the sample comes from the top ten.

This sample is drawn from a study of metastatic and nonmetastatic thyroid tumors (dated by TCRdb to the early 2020s). For the wider study: Repertoires from peripheral blood and from tumor or nodule tissue samples of malignant and benign thyroid patients were compared.

No treatment had been received by any patient before thyroid surgery. Using T-cell receptor beta sequencing, the researchers looked back retrospectively at clinical samples from patients, gathered between the early 2010s and the late 2010s. Findings and caveats that apply to the study as a whole: In both blood and tumor samples, TCR beta diversity was reported to be significantly higher in malignant tumors than in benign nodules.

Material: blood. The TCR comes from a female donor with papillary thyroid cancer or a benign thyroid nodule (not recorded which). Some clones in this sample may be carry-over from other donors' samples.

The nucleotide sequence reads TGTGCCAGCAGCACCACTAGCGGGCCCCAAGAGACCCAGTACTTC. Its protein product is CASSTTSGPQETQYF. The chain was built from TRBV9 and TRBJ2-5, with TRBD2 identical over 9 junction bases. The germline V gene gives CDR1 as SGDLS and CDR2 as YYNGEE. V is cut back by 4 bases and J by 1 base, with 5 bases in the junction unmatched. The CDR3 numbers 15 residues from cysteine through phenylalanine. Of all the DNA, just the CDR3 is kept, 45 bases in frame from base 1.